These 25 T cell receptor beta chains were sequenced from one sample in a study of T-cell memory formation after mild COVID-19. In TCRdb, the 5' RACE reads were re-called with MiXCR into one record per CDR3 protein. The sample lists some 490,000 distinct CDR3 sequences; around a sixth were seen once. The sequenced sample consisted of PBMCs or a T cell subset sorted from them (not recorded which). The receptors come from an adult woman who had mild COVID-19 (a few samples of this study predate the infection). Cell type and time point are not known.

The table lists this clonotype with many counts. The J gene is TRBJ1-1, the V gene TRBV5-6; D ambiguous. The germline V gene has CDR1 SGHDT and CDR2 YYEEEE. This CDR3 is built from 11 residues. The V end lost 2 bases, the J end lost 5 bases, and 4 bases lay between the germline ends. CDR3 amino acids: CASSFGTEAFF. CDR3 DNA: TGTGCCAGCAGCTTCGGGACTGAAGCTTTCTTT. The variable domain in full, with the rest retrieved from reference TRBV5-6 and TRBJ1-1, is DAGVTQSPTHLIKTRGQQVTLRCSPKSGHDTVSWYQQALGQGPQFIFQYYEEEERQRGNFPDRFSGHQFPNYSSELNVNALLLGDSALYLCASSFGTEAFFGQGTRLTVV.

This clonotype has only a few counts. This sequence joins TRBV6-2 or TRBV6-3 and TRBJ2-5; TRBD2 aligns across 10 bases. The CDR3 sequence is 19 residues long. The trim removed 2 bases at V and 4 bases at J, leaving 16 bases unmatched. CDR1 is MNHEY and CDR2 is SVGEGT in the germline V gene. The CDR3 DNA follows: TGTGCCAGCAGTTACGGGGAAGCAGCGGGAGGGGGTCCCCTAGAGACCCAGTACTTC. Amino acids: CASSYGEAAGGGPLETQYF.

This clonotype was detected ten times or more. The gene calls are TRBV27 and TRBJ1-6, with D possibly TRBD1 on 6 matching bases. V was pared by 3 bases and J by 6 bases, with 9 bases between. Germline V gives CDR1 MNHEY, CDR2 SMNVEV (reference sequence). This CDR3 region has 14 residues. The CDR3 loop reads CASSFLQGNSPLHF. CDR3 coding DNA: TGTGCCAGCAGTTTCCTACAGGGTAATTCACCCCTCCACTTT.

This clonotype was found many times. The V gene is TRBV5-1, the J gene TRBJ2-1; D possibly uses TRBD1 or TRBD2 (7 bases each). The ends were cut back, 1 base at V and 9 bases at J, with 17 bases in the middle. Germline V gives CDR1 SGHRS, CDR2 YFSETQ. The CDR3 totals 15 residues. CDR3 in amino acids: CASSLSLSGDSEQFF. The DNA for the CDR3 is TGCGCCAGCAGCTTGTCACTCAGCGGGGACAGTGAGCAGTTCTTC.

The chain is built from TRBV12-3 or TRBV12-4 and TRBJ1-1, with 7 bases that match TRBD1. CDR3 size: 14 residues. V lost 6 bases and J lost 0; bases outside the gene matches: 4. The CDR3 spells CASRGGQLNTEAFF. Here the CDR3 DNA reads TGTGCCAGCAGGGGGGGACAGTTGAACACTGAAGCTTTCTTT.

The CDR3 DNA reads as TGTGCCAGCAGTTTGGAAGGGGAGTCCTACAATGAGCAGTTCTTC. The encoded protein is CASSLEGESYNEQFF. The chain is built from TRBV12-3 or TRBV12-4 and TRBJ2-1; D may be TRBD1 or TRBD2 (5 bases each). The CDR3 sequence is 15 residues long. V lost 3 bases to trimming and J lost 1 base, with 10 bases between them.

This rearrangement joins TRBV29-1 to TRBJ2-3, with D perhaps being TRBD1 or TRBD2 (5 bases each). The CDR3 consists of 13 residues. V was cut by 5 bases and J by 4 bases, with 13 bases left in between. The germline V gene encodes CDR1 SQVTM and CDR2 ANQGSEA. CDR3 nucleotides: TGCAGCGTTCCCGGGGCTAGTCCAGATACGCAGTATTTT. It encodes CSVPGASPDTQYF.

This chain links TRBV12-3 or TRBV12-4 with TRBJ1-1; D is undetermined. The length of the CDR3 is 13 residues. V shed 6 bases and J shed 5 bases, with 13 bases lying between them. The CDR3 loop reads CASRLRARTEAFF. DNA of the CDR3: TGTGCCAGCAGACTCCGGGCGCGGACTGAAGCTTTCTTT.

This clonotype was seen only a few times. The gene calls are TRBV11-2 and TRBJ2-1, with 8 bases identical to TRBD2. Germline V lookup: CDR1 SGHAT, CDR2 FQNNGV. With 7 bases clipped from V and 0 bases from J, the junction kept 23 bases outside the gene matches. This CDR3 has 21 amino acids. The CDR3 region is CASTWAFGWSGRGRSYNEQFF. CDR3 bases: TGTGCCAGCACGTGGGCTTTCGGGTGGAGCGGGAGAGGTCGCTCCTACAATGAGCAGTTCTTC.

This clonotype occurred a few times. The chain has TRBV5-6 and TRBJ1-2, with TRBD1 identical over 8 bases. The CDR3 has 14 amino acids. The germline V gene has CDR1 SGHDT and CDR2 YYEEEE. Germline trimming cut 2 bases from V and 4 bases from J; bases unmatched to any gene: 4. Here the CDR3 reads CASSLSGQGYGYTF. The CDR3, as DNA: TGTGCCAGCAGCTTATCCGGACAGGGCTATGGCTACACCTTC.

This clonotype showed up just a few times. The V and J genes are TRBV6-5 and TRBJ2-1; possible D gene TRBD2, 6 bases. The germline V and J ends were trimmed by 2 bases and 8 bases, with 19 bases remaining between them. CDR3 length: 16 amino acids. Looked up from germline, CDR1 is MNHEY and CDR2 is SVGAGI. For the CDR3, the DNA is TGTGCCAGCAGTTACAAGGCCCGGGACTGGGGGTATGAGCAGTTCTTC. It yields the protein CASSYKARDWGYEQFF.

This clonotype was detected only once. J is TRBJ2-2 and V is TRBV20-1, with 9 bases that match TRBD2. This CDR3 has 13 amino acids. CDR1 is DFQATT and CDR2 is SNEGSKA in the germline V gene (reference sequence). The CDR3 sequence: CSARGGDTGELFF. The CDR3 nucleotides read TGCAGCGCGCGCGGGGGGGACACCGGGGAGCTGTTTTTT.

The gene calls are TRBV7-9 and TRBJ2-1, with 12 bases lining up with TRBD2. Per germline, CDR1 SEHNR and CDR2 FQNEAQ (reference sequence). CDR3 length: 15 residues. Unmatched junction bases numbered 8, after V lost 5 bases and J lost 9 bases. The CDR3 is CASSPTSGRLGEQFF. In DNA, the CDR3 is TGTGCCAGCAGCCCCACTAGCGGGAGGCTGGGTGAGCAGTTCTTC.

The chain recombines TRBV6-5 with TRBJ2-7; D is undetermined. The CDR3 totals 14 residues. Trimming cost V 0 bases and J 5 bases, with 11 bases left between them. Germline CDR1 MNHEY, CDR2 SVGAGI. DNA of the CDR3: TGTGCCAGCAGTTACTCTGCCCAGGTCCACGAGCAGTACTTC. Protein product: CASSYSAQVHEQYF.

This clonotype has only a few counts. The chain uses TRBV4-3 and TRBJ1-2; TRBD1 aligns across 7 bases. Germline-derived CDR1 and CDR2 are LGHNA and YSLEER. This CDR3 comprises 14 residues. J gave up 5 bases and V 1 base, and 4 bases lay outside the gene matches. This CDR3 reads CASSQARGQYGYTF. The CDR3 DNA reads TGCGCCAGCAGCCAAGCGCGGGGACAGTATGGCTACACCTTC.

CDR3 nucleotide sequence: TGTGCCACCAGCAGGGTTGCATTCAGTAATTCACCCCTCCACTTT. It translates to CATSRVAFSNSPLHF. V gene TRBV15 combines with J gene TRBJ1-6, with D unclear. Deletions cut 3 bases from V and 6 bases from J, with 12 bases between. CDR3 length: 15 residues. Germline V lookup: CDR1 LNHNV, CDR2 YYDKDF (reference sequence).

The sample holds many counts of this clonotype. The J gene is TRBJ2-3, the V gene TRBV15; TRBD1 is a possible D gene (5 bases). V was clipped by 0 bases and J by 6 bases, with 13 bases between them. CDR3 length equals 15 residues. CDR1 and CDR2 from the germline V gene are LNHNV and YYDKDF (reference sequence). As DNA, the CDR3 is TGTGCCACCAGCAGAGAGGCAGGGCTGGGGGATACGCAGTATTTT. Residues: CATSREAGLGDTQYF.

This clonotype was seen a few times. V and J are TRBV7-3 and TRBJ2-3, with D maybe TRBD2 (6 bases). Germline-derived CDR1 and CDR2 are SGHTA and FQGTGA. The CDR3 runs 14 residues. V dropped 3 bases and J dropped 1 base, with 8 bases sitting between them. In DNA form, the CDR3 reads TGTGCCAGCAGCTTGGGACTTCGCACAGATACGCAGTATTTT. Its translation: CASSLGLRTDTQYF. The variable domain in full, completed from reference TRBV7-3 and TRBJ2-3, reads GAGVSQTPSNKVTEKGKYVELRCDPISGHTALYWYRQSLGQGPEFLIYFQGTGAADDSGLPNDRFFAVRPEGSVSTLKIQRTERGDSAVYLCASSLGLRTDTQYFGPGTRLTVL.

This sequence joins TRBV7-2 and TRBJ1-2; 9 bases are a match to TRBD1. With V trimmed by 3 bases and J by 5 bases, 7 bases remained unmatched. In germline, CDR1 is SGHTA, CDR2 FQGNSA. The CDR3 is 15 amino acids. The CDR3 spells CASSFRQGVAYGYTF. DNA for the CDR3: TGTGCCAGCAGCTTTCGACAGGGGGTAGCATATGGCTACACCTTC.

This clonotype was picked up a small number of times. The chain uses TRBV15 and TRBJ2-4; TRBD1 might be the D (5 bases). This CDR3 is 16 amino acids long. Germline-derived CDR1 and CDR2 are LNHNV and YYDKDF (reference sequence). Trimming took off 0 bases at V and 9 bases at J, with 18 bases between the two ends. The CDR3 coding sequence is TGTGCCACCAGCAGAGAACATACAGGTGGCGGTATCATTCAGTACTTC. It translates to CATSREHTGGGIIQYF.

This clonotype was picked up a small number of times. The rearrangement uses TRBV7-2 and TRBJ2-2; the D gene is possibly TRBD1 (6 bases). This CDR3 has 15 residues. The V gene's germline CDR1 is SGHTA and CDR2 FQGNSA. Trimming pared 1 base from V and 6 bases from J, leaving 12 bases between. DNA for the CDR3: TGTGCCAGCAGCTTAGTCACAGGGTTGGCCGGGGAGCTGTTTTTT. This encodes CASSLVTGLAGELFF.

CDR3 protein: CASSLAGGGLNYGYTF. Written as DNA, the CDR3 is TGTGCCAGCAGCTTAGCGGGCGGGGGACTGAACTATGGCTACACCTTC. The V and J genes are TRBV7-9 and TRBJ1-2, with D tentatively TRBD1 (5 bases). Trimming shortened V by 0 bases and J by 2 bases, and 13 bases separated the two germline ends. In germline, CDR1 is SEHNR, CDR2 FQNEAQ (reference sequence). The CDR3 is 16 amino acids.

This clonotype was detected only a few times. The rearrangement joins TRBV6-6 to TRBJ2-1; perhaps TRBD2 as D (5 bases). In germline, CDR1 is MNHNY, CDR2 SVGAGI (reference sequence). The ends were cut back, 5 bases at V and 5 bases at J, with 22 bases in the middle. The CDR3 has 17 amino acids. This chain's CDR3 is CASSPLNYYGINNEQFF. The DNA of the CDR3 is TGTGCCAGCAGTCCTCTGAACTACTACGGGATAAACAATGAGCAGTTCTTC.

The chain combines TRBV4-1 with TRBJ2-1; 8 nucleotides line up with TRBD2. CDR3 size: 16 residues. V lost 2 bases to trimming and J lost 3 bases; unmatched junction nucleotides: 6. Germline loops: CDR1 MGHRA, CDR2 YSYEKL. The CDR3 DNA sequence: TGCGCCAGCAGCCAATATGCGGGGGGTGGCTACAATGAGCAGTTCTTC. This sequence encodes CASSQYAGGGYNEQFF.

This clonotype has a handful of counts. This sequence joins TRBV7-8 and TRBJ2-1; 12 bases are shared with TRBD2. Germline CDR1 and CDR2: SGHVS and FQNEAQ. This CDR3 has 17 residues. V was clipped by 5 bases and J by 5 bases; unmatched bases: 10. Here the CDR3 DNA reads TGTGCCAGCAGCGAGGGGACTAGCGGGTTTCCTGACAATGAGCAGTTCTTC. Translating gives CASSEGTSGFPDNEQFF. Supplemented by reference TRBV7-8 and TRBJ2-1, the full variable domain reads GAGVSQSPRYKVAKRGQDVALRCDPISGHVSLFWYQQALGQGPEFLTYFQNEAQLDKSGLPSDRFFAERPEGSVSTLKIQRTQQEDSAVYLCASSEGTSGFPDNEQFFGPGTRLTVL.